This TCR beta chain was identified in a study of vaccination and CD4 T cells after COVID-19. Study-level information: It was a median about 100 days after diagnosis, with a range of 35 to 161, that post-COVID samples were drawn.

The assay that was used to sequence DNA from cultured CD4+ T cells was the Oncomine TCR Beta short-read assay. The source of extracted genomic DNA was cultured CD4+ T cells. One entry per CDR3 protein, called by TCRdb with MiXCR from the PCR reads. The sample contains more than 8,000 distinct CDR3 sequences, roughly 24% of which appear only once. The treatment is: roughly 10-day PBMC culture with coronavirus spike peptide pools or control peptides (ViraFEST assay). In this cohort, PCR tests turned positive between March and December 2020, predating US Alpha, Beta and Delta variants. Cells received half-medium changes with fresh IL-2 medium on days 3 and 7. The germline gives CDR1 LNHDA, CDR2 SQIVND (reference sequence). V lost 3 bases to trimming and J lost 6 bases, with 9 bases between them. The CDR3 sequence is 13 residues long. On this clonotype itself: What it binds is not known.

The specimen comprised CD4+ T cells from blood, cultured in vitro, sampled after SARS-CoV-2 vaccination. The chain combines TRBV19 with TRBJ1-5, with D possibly being TRBD1 (5 bases). The receptor comes from a human donor who had recovered from COVID-19. Here the CDR3 DNA reads TGTGCCAGTAGTATGCAGGGTACTCAGCCCCAGCATTTT. The encoded protein is CASSMQGTQPQHF. The variable domain in full, completed from reference TRBV19 and TRBJ1-5, reads DGGITQSPKYLFRKEGQNVTLSCEQNLNHDAMYWYRQDPGQGLRLIYYSQIVNDFQKGDIAEGYSVSREKKESFPLTVTSAQKNPTAFYLCASSMQGTQPQHFGDGTRLSIL.